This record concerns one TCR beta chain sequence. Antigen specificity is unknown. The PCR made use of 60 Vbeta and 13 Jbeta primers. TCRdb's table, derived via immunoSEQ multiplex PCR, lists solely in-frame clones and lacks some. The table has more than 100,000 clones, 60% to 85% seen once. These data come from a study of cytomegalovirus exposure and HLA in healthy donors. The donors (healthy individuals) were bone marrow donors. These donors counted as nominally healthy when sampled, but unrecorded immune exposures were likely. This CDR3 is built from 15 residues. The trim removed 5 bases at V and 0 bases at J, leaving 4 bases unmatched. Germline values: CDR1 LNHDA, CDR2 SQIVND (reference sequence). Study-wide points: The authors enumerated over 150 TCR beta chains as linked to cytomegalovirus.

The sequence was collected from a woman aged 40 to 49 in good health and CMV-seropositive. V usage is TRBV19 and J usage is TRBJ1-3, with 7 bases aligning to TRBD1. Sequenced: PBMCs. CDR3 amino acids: CASSVGQLSGNTIYF. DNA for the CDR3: TGTGCCAGTAGTGTGGGACAGCTCTCTGGAAACACCATATATTTT.